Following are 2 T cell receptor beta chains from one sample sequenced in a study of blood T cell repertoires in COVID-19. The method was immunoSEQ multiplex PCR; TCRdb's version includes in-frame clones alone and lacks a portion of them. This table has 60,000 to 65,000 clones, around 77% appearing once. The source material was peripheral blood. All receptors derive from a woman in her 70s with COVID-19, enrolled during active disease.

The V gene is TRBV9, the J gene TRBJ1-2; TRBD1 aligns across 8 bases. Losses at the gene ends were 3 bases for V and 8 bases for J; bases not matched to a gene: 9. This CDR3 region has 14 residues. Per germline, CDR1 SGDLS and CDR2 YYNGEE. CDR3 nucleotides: TGTGCCAGCAGCGCCCGGACAGGGATCGACGGCTACACCTTC. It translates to CASSARTGIDGYTF.

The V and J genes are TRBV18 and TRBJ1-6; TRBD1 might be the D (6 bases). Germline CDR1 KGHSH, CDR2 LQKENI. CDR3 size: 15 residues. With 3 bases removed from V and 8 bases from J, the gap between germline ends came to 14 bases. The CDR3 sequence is CASSPDQGTHSPLHF. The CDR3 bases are TGTGCCAGCTCACCGGACCAGGGGACCCATTCACCCCTCCACTTT.